This T cell receptor beta chain derives from a study of T cells in Graves' hyperthyroidism and ophthalmopathy. This clonotype was detected many times. Antigen unknown. Template material for amplifying TCR beta CDR3 regions consisted of RNA transcripts. HTBI primers were the set used in a first-round RT-PCR of the TCR CDR3. TCRdb itself ran the multiplex PCR reads through MiXCR, one entry per CDR3 protein. The data hold about 350,000 distinct CDR3 sequences, with approximately 19% observed a single time. Study-wide results and limits: Blood also showed most of the thyroid clonotypes that were expanded above 0.001.

The V end lost 2 bases, the J end lost 2 bases, and 10 bases lay between the germline ends. The CDR3 extends over 13 amino acids. Germline assignment: CDR1 DFQATT and CDR2 SNEGSKA (reference sequence). Patients aged 18 to 65 had newly diagnosed hyperthyroidism of under 2 months' duration. This sample holds PBMCs from less than 13 ml fresh peripheral blood. Material for sequencing was blood. This TCR came from a woman between 18 and 29 years old with Graves' hyperthyroidism. The chain links TRBV20-1 to TRBJ2-7; D gene unclear. The CDR3 is CSARRDTAYEQYF. Here the CDR3 DNA reads TGCAGTGCTAGACGAGACACCGCCTACGAGCAGTACTTC.